This T cell receptor beta chain is drawn from a study of blood T cell repertoires in COVID-19. Overall study context: Samples representing acute and convalescent COVID-19 were sourced from the United States, Italy and Spain. From T cells, B-cell-depleted T cells, or PBMCs came the material, which was cDNA or gDNA.

Per germline, CDR1 MNHEY and CDR2 SMNVEV (reference sequence). This CDR3 is built from 15 residues. The J segment lost 3 bases and the V segment lost 4 bases, leaving 7 bases of the junction unmatched. In the authors' methods: Estimation of nucleated cell counts relied on the amplification of reference gene primers. TCRdb's copy holds only in-frame clones and misses some; the assay was immunoSEQ multiplex PCR. V, J and clone size reflect that table, while D and trimming were determined from the DNA. This repertoire shows fewer than 75,000 clones, over 75% found once; its top ten account for about 7%.

The V call is TRBV27, the J call TRBJ2-3, with 7 bases identical to TRBD2. The origin of this receptor is a man between 60 and 70 years old with active or convalescent COVID-19. Sequences were obtained from peripheral blood. The CDR3 DNA is TGTGCCAGCAGTTCCCAGCGGGATTTGACAGATACGCAGTATTTT. It encodes CASSSQRDLTDTQYF.